The rows below give T cell receptor beta chains drawn from one sample of a study of T cell responses to AZD1222 COVID-19 vaccine. The assay was immunoSEQ multiplex PCR, and TCRdb's table has in-frame clones only and misses some. The sample includes nearly 110,000 clones, under 95% of them seen just once. Sequenced here: peripheral blood, sampled on day 0 of AZD1222 vaccination. The receptors derive from an adult in good health. Each CDR3 is given with its conserved first and last residue. Each record gives: J gene, D gene, clone size, V gene, CDR3 protein, CDR3 DNA. A D gene is named only where the DNA matches it firmly. Some rows have no size entry. The others give once, few or many, or a class for an expanded clone.

J: TRBJ2-2; D: -; size: -; V: TRBV6-2/TRBV6-3; CDR3: CASSYSGNGELFF; DNA: TGTGCCAGCAGTTACTCGGGAAACGGGGAGCTGTTTTTT
J: TRBJ2-3; D: TRBD2; size: -; V: TRBV6-1; CDR3: CASSGPAGGWTDTQYF; DNA: TGTGCCAGCAGTGGCCCAGCGGGGGGATGGACAGATACGCAGTATTTT
J: TRBJ2-3; D: -; size: -; V: TRBV5-1; CDR3: CASSWIRPASPSTDTQYF; DNA: TGCGCCAGCAGCTGGATCAGACCCGCTAGCCCGAGCACAGATACGCAGTATTTT
J: TRBJ2-3; D: TRBD2; size: -; V: TRBV9; CDR3: CASSVLRGDTQYF; DNA: TGTGCCAGCAGCGTATTGCGGGGGGATACGCAGTATTTT
J: TRBJ2-1; D: TRBD1; size: -; V: TRBV5-6; CDR3: CASSPGPGTAEQFF; DNA: TGTGCCAGCAGCCCCGGTCCCGGGACAGCGGAACAGTTCTTC
J: TRBJ2-2; D: -; size: -; V: TRBV7-2; CDR3: CASSLAGLGGGPTGELFF; DNA: TGTGCCAGCAGCTTAGCGGGTTTAGGGGGGGGCCCCACCGGGGAGCTGTTTTTT
J: TRBJ1-2; D: -; size: -; V: TRBV5-5; CDR3: CASSLDRYGYTF; DNA: TGTGCCAGCAGCTTGGACCGCTATGGCTACACCTTC
J: TRBJ1-6; D: -; size: -; V: TRBV19; CDR3: CASMKGTGSPLHF; DNA: TGTGCCAGTATGAAGGGAACTGGCTCACCCCTCCACTTT
J: TRBJ2-5; D: -; size: -; V: TRBV5-6; CDR3: CASSLVGGSETQYF; DNA: TGTGCCAGCAGCTTGGTTGGGGGATCAGAGACCCAGTACTTC
J: TRBJ1-2; D: -; size: -; V: TRBV6-5; CDR3: CASSYSAGGGYTF; DNA: TGTGCCAGCAGTTACTCGGCTGGAGGTGGCTACACCTTC
J: TRBJ2-3; D: -; size: -; V: TRBV7-2; CDR3: CASSFAGGSTDTQYF; DNA: TGTGCCAGCAGCTTTGCCGGGGGAAGCACAGATACGCAGTATTTT
J: TRBJ2-7; D: TRBD1; size: -; V: TRBV5-1; CDR3: CASSFLGTGGTEQYF; DNA: TGCGCCAGCAGCTTTTTGGGGACAGGGGGAACCGAGCAGTACTTC
J: TRBJ2-2; D: -; size: -; V: TRBV19; CDR3: CASRPRGQDTGELFF; DNA: TGTGCCAGTAGACCGAGGGGTCAGGACACCGGGGAGCTGTTTTTT
J: TRBJ1-2; D: TRBD1; size: -; V: TRBV29-1; CDR3: CSVNWGGQGTF; DNA: TGCAGCGTCAACTGGGGGGGACAGGGAACCTTC
J: TRBJ1-2; D: TRBD1; size: -; V: TRBV13; CDR3: CASSFNSGQGARRTF; DNA: TGTGCCAGCAGCTTCAATTCGGGACAGGGGGCGCGCCGCACCTTC
J: TRBJ1-1; D: TRBD1; size: -; V: TRBV7-9; CDR3: CASSSSTGETEAFF; DNA: TGTGCCAGCAGCTCGTCGACAGGGGAAACTGAAGCTTTCTTT
J: TRBJ1-2; D: TRBD1; size: few; V: TRBV7-9; CDR3: CASSRTGANGYTF; DNA: TGTGCCAGCAGCCGGACAGGGGCTAATGGCTACACCTTC
J: TRBJ1-5; D: -; size: -; V: TRBV5-8; CDR3: CASSLAGHQPQHF; DNA: TGTGCCAGCAGCTTGGCCGGGCATCAGCCCCAGCATTTT
J: TRBJ1-5; D: -; size: -; V: TRBV5-1; CDR3: CASSLGFGGARNQPQHF; DNA: TGCGCCAGCAGCTTGGGCTTCGGGGGGGCCCGGAATCAGCCCCAGCATTTT
J: TRBJ1-3; D: -; size: -; V: TRBV11-2; CDR3: CASSPRGSGSGNTIYF; DNA: TGTGCCAGCAGCCCGAGAGGGTCGGGCTCTGGAAACACCATATATTTT
J: TRBJ2-7; D: -; size: -; V: TRBV4-1; CDR3: CASSQVRTPFYEQYF; DNA: TGCGCCAGCAGCCAAGTTCGCACCCCCTTCTACGAGCAGTACTTC
J: TRBJ2-5; D: TRBD2; size: -; V: TRBV9; CDR3: CASSTAGTIGTQYF; DNA: TGTGCCAGCAGCACCGCCGGGACTATCGGGACCCAGTACTTC
J: TRBJ1-5; D: TRBD1; size: -; V: TRBV6-2/TRBV6-3; CDR3: CASSSGQGVPNQPQHF; DNA: TGTGCCAGCAGTTCCGGACAGGGGGTCCCCAATCAGCCCCAGCATTTT
J: TRBJ1-5; D: -; size: -; V: TRBV30; CDR3: CAWSVAGSNQPQHF; DNA: TGTGCCTGGAGTGTAGCGGGTAGCAATCAGCCCCAGCATTTT
J: TRBJ2-2; D: -; size: -; V: TRBV6-4; CDR3: CASGVSLNTGELFF; DNA: TGTGCCAGCGGCGTCTCTCTGAACACCGGGGAGCTGTTTTTT
J: TRBJ2-2; D: -; size: -; V: TRBV12-2; CDR3: CASRPSSTGLAGGPITGELFF; DNA: TGTGCAAGTCGCCCATCTTCCACGGGACTAGCGGGGGGGCCTATCACCGGGGAGCTGTTTTTT
J: TRBJ1-1; D: -; size: -; V: TRBV30; CDR3: CAWSVGGHSPTEAFF; DNA: TGTGCCTGGAGTGTTGGGGGGCATTCGCCGACTGAAGCTTTCTTT